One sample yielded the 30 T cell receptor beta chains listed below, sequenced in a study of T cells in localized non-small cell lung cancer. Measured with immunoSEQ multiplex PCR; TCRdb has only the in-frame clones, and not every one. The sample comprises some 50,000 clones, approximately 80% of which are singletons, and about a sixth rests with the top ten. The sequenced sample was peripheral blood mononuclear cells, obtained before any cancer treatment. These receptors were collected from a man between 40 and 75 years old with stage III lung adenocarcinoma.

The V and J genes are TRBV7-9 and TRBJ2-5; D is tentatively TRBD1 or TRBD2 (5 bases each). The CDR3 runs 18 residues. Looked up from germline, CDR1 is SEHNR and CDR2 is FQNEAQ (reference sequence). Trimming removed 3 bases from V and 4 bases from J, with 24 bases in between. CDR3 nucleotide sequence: TGTGCCAGCAGCTTCGCGTCTAGCCCCATGGGGGATCGAGAGACCCAGTACTTC. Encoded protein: CASSFASSPMGDRETQYF.

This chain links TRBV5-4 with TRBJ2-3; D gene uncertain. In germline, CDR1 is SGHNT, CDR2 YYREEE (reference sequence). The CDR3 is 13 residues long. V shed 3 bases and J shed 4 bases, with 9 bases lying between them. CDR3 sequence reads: CASSSLVSDTQYF. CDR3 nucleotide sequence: TGTGCCAGCAGCTCCCTTGTCTCAGATACGCAGTATTTT.

The CDR3 here is CASSTRTSGVVEQFF. The CDR3 nucleotides are TGTGCCAGCAGTACGAGGACTAGCGGGGTCGTTGAGCAGTTCTTC. The V and J genes are TRBV11-3 and TRBJ2-1; 12 bases map to TRBD2. The trim removed 6 bases at V and 9 bases at J, leaving 9 bases unmatched. Germline assignment: CDR1 SGHNT and CDR2 YENEEA. CDR3 length: 15 amino acids.

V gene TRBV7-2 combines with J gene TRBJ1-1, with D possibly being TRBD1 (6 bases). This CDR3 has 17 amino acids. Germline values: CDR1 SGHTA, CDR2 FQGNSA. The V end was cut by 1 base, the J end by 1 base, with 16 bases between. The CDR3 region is CASSLGAGRGPNTEAFF. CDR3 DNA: TGTGCCAGCAGCTTAGGGGCGGGGCGGGGGCCGAACACTGAAGCTTTCTTT.

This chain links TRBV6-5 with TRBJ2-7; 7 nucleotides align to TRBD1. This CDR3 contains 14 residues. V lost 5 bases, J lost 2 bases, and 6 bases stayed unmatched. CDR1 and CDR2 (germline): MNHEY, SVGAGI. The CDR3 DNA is TGTGCCAGCAGTCCCCGGGACAGAACCTACGAGCAGTACTTC. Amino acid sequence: CASSPRDRTYEQYF.

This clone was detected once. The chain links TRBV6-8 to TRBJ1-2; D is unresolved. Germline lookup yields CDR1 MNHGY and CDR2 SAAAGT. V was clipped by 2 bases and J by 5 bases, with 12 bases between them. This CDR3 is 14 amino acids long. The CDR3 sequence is CASSYTGRAYGYTF. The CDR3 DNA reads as TGTGCCAGCAGTTACACGGGCCGAGCATATGGCTACACCTTC.

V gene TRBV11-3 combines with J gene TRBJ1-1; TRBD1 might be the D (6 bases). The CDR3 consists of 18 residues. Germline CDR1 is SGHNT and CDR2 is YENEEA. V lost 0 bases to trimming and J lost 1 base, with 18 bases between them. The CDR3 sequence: CASSLEGEEAGANTEAFF. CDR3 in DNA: TGTGCCAGCAGCTTAGAAGGGGAAGAGGCGGGGGCGAACACTGAAGCTTTCTTT.

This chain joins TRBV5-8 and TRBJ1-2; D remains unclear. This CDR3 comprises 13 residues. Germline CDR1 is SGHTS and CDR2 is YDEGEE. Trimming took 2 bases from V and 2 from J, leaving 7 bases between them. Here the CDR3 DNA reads TGTGCCAGCAGCTTTGGGTGGAACTATGGCTACACCTTC. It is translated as CASSFGWNYGYTF.

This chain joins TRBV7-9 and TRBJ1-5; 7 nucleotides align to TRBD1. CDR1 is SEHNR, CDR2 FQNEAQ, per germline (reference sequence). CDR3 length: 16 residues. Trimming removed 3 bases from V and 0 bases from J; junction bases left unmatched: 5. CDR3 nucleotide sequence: TGTGCCAGCAGCTTGACAGGGACCCTTAGCAATCAGCCCCAGCATTTT. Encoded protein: CASSLTGTLSNQPQHF.

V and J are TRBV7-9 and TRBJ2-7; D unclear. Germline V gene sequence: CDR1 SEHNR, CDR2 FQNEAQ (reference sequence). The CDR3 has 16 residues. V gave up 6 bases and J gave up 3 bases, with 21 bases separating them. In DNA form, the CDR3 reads TGTGCCAGCAGTTTCATCGGATTAACACCCTTCTACGAGCAGTACTTC. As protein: CASSFIGLTPFYEQYF.

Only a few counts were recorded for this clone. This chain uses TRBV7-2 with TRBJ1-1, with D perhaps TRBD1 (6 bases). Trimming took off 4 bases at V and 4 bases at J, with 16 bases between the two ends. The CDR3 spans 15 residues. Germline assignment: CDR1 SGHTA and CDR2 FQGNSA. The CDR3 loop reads CASSYMLRGITEAFF. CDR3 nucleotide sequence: TGTGCCAGCAGCTACATGCTCAGGGGTATCACTGAAGCTTTCTTT.

As DNA, the CDR3 is TGCGCCAGCAGCGCCGGGACAGAAGATACGCAGTATTTT. It translates to CASSAGTEDTQYF. The J gene is TRBJ2-3, the V gene TRBV5-1, with 7 bases fitting TRBD1. CDR3 length: 13 residues. Trimming at V came to 4 bases and at J to 5 bases, leaving 4 bases not matched to a gene. Germline V CDR1 and CDR2: SGHRS, YFSETQ. Supplemented by reference TRBV5-1 and TRBJ2-3, the full variable domain reads KAGVTQTPRYLIKTRGQQVTLSCSPISGHRSVSWYQQTPGQGLQFLFEYFSETQRNKGNFPGRFSGRQFSNSRSEMNVSTLELGDSALYLCASSAGTEDTQYFGPGTRLTVL.

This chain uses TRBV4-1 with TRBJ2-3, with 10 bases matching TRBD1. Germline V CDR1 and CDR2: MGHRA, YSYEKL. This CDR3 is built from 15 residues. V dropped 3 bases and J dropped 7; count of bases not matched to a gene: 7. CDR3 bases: TGCGCCAGCAGCCAGAACCGGGACAGGGGCCATACGCAGTATTTT. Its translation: CASSQNRDRGHTQYF.

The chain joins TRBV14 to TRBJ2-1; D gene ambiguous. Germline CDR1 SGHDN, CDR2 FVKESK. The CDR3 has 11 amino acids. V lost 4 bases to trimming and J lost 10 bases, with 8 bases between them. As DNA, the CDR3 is TGTGCCAGCAGCCTGACCCTCGAGCAGTTCTTC. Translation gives CASSLTLEQFF.

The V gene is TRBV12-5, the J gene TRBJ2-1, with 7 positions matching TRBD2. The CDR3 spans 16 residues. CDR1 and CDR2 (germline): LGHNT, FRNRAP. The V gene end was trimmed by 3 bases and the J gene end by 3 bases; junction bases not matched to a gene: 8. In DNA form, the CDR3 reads TGTGCTAGTGGTTTCCCTCTAGCGGATCTCTACAATGAGCAGTTCTTC. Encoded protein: CASGFPLADLYNEQFF. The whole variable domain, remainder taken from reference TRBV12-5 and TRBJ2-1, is DARVTQTPRHKVTEMGQEVTMRCQPILGHNTVFWYRQTMMQGLELLAYFRNRAPLDDSGMPKDRFSAEMPDATLATLKIQPSEPRDSAVYFCASGFPLADLYNEQFFGPGTRLTVL.

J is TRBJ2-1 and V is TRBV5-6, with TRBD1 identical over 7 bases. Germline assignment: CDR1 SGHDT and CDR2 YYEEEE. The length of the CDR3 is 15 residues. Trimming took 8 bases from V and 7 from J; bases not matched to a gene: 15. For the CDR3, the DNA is TGTGCCAGTTCGCCACCGGGACAGCGATGGAATGAGCAGTTCTTC. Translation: CASSPPGQRWNEQFF. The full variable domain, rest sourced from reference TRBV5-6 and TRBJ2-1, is DAGVTQSPTHLIKTRGQQVTLRCSPKSGHDTVSWYQQALGQGPQFIFQYYEEEERQRGNFPDRFSGHQFPNYSSELNVNALLLGDSALYLCASSPPGQRWNEQFFGPGTRLTVL.

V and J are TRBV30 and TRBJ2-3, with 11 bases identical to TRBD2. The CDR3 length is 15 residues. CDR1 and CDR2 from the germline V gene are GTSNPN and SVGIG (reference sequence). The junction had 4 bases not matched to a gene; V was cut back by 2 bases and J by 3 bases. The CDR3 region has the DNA TGTGCCTGGAGTTGGGGACTAGCGGATACAGATACGCAGTATTTT. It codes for CAWSWGLADTDTQYF.

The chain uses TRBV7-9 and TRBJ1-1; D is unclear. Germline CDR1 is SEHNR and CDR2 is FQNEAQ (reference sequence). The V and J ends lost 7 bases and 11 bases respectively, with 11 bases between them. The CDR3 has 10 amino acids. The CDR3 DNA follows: TGTGCCAGCATCCCCGCCCCCGCTTTCTTT. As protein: CASIPAPAFF.

This chain's CDR3 is CASSLAAGPNNEQFF. The DNA for the CDR3 is TGTGCCAGCTCCCTGGCGGCGGGGCCCAACAATGAGCAGTTCTTC. The chain couples TRBV18 to TRBJ2-1; TRBD2 is a possible D gene (6 bases). The CDR3 loop spans 15 amino acids. The germline gives CDR1 KGHSH, CDR2 LQKENI. V was pared by 6 bases and J by 5 bases, with 17 bases between.

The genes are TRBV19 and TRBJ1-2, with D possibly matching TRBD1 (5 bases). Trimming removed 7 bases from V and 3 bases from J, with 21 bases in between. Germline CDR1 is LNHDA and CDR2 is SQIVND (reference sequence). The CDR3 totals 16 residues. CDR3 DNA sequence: TGTGCCAGTACCACAGGACGCCCGGCGGGTGACTATGGCTACACCTTC. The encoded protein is CASTTGRPAGDYGYTF. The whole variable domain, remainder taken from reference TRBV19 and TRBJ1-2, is DGGITQSPKYLFRKEGQNVTLSCEQNLNHDAMYWYRQDPGQGLRLIYYSQIVNDFQKGDIAEGYSVSREKKESFPLTVTSAQKNPTAFYLCASTTGRPAGDYGYTFGSGTRLTVV.

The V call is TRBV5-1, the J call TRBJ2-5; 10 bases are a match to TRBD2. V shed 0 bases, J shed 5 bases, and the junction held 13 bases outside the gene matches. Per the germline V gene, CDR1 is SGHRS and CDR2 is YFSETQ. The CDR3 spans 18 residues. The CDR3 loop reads CASSLGPQTSGRGETQYF. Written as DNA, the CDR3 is TGCGCCAGCAGCTTGGGTCCTCAGACTAGCGGGCGAGGGGAGACCCAGTACTTC.

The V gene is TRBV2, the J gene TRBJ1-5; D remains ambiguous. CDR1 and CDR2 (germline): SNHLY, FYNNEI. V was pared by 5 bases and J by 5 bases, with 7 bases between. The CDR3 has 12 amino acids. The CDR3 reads CASSRIDQPQHF. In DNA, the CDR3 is TGTGCCAGCAGTCGGATAGATCAGCCCCAGCATTTT.

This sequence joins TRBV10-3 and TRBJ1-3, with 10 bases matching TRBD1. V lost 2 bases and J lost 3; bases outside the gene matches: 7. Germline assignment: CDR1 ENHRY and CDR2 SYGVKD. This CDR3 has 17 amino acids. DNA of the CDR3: TGTGCCATCAGTGAGCCCCCGGGACAGGGGCTTGGAAACACCATATATTTT. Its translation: CAISEPPGQGLGNTIYF.

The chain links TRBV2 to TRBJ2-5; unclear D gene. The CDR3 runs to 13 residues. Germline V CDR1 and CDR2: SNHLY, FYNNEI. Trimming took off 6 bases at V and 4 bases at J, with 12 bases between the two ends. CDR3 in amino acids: CASSLYSGETQYF. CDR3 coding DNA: TGTGCCAGCAGCCTTTATAGTGGAGAGACCCAGTACTTC.

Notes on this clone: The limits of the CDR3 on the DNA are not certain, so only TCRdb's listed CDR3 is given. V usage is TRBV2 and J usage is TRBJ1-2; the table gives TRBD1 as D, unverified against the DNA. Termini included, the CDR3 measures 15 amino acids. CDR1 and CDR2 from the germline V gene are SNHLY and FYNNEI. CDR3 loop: CASSSSGQVAYGYTF.

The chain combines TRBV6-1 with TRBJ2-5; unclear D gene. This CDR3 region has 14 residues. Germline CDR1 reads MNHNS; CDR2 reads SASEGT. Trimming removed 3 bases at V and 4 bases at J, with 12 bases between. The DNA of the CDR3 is TGTGCCAGCAGTGAGGGCTCCTTCCCAGAGACCCAGTACTTC. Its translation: CASSEGSFPETQYF.

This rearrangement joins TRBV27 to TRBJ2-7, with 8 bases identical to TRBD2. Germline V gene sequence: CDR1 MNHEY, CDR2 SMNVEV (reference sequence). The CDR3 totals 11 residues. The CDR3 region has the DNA TGCGCGATACCCCCTTCCGGGGGGGCATGGGTC. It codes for CAIPPSGGAWV.

The CDR3 reads CASSREDTQYF. The CDR3 DNA reads as TGTGCCAGCAGCCGGGAAGATACGCAGTATTTT. The V gene is TRBV25-1, the J gene TRBJ2-3; D is possibly TRBD2 (5 bases). Trimming left V 6 bases short and J 5 bases short, with 6 bases between. CDR1 and CDR2 from the germline V gene are MGHDK and SYGVNS. The CDR3 length is 11 residues. Supplemented by reference TRBV25-1 and TRBJ2-3, the full variable domain reads EADIYQTPRYLVIGTGKKITLECSQTMGHDKMYWYQQDPGMELHLIHYSYGVNSTEKGDLSSESTVSRIRTEHFPLTLESARPSHTSQYLCASSREDTQYFGPGTRLTVL.

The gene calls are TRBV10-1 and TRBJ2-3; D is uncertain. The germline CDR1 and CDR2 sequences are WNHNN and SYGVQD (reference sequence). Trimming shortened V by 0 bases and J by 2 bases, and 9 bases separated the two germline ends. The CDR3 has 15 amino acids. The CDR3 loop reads CASSESTLNTDTQYF. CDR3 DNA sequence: TGCGCCAGCAGTGAGTCGACCCTAAACACAGATACGCAGTATTTT.

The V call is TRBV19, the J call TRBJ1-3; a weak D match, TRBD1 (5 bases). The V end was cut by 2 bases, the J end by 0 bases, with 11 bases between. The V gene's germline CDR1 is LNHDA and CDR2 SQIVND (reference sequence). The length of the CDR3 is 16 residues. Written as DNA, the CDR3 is TGTGCCAGTAGTATAAAAGGGACGGCCTCTGGAAACACCATATATTTT. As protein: CASSIKGTASGNTIYF.